This T cell receptor beta chain derives from a study of blood T cell repertoires in COVID-19. Participants had their cohort set by participant-reported clinical history. The table lists this clone with a count of one. Only in-frame clones appear in the TCRdb table, and some are missing; sequencing was by immunoSEQ multiplex PCR. This repertoire shows roughly 500,000 clones, approximately 87% found once; its top ten account for 1.5% to 2%. This receptor was obtained from a woman in her thirties or forties who had recovered from COVID-19. Sample: PBMCs or T cells enriched from blood (not recorded which).

The CDR3 spells CASSLGLQSYEQYF. CDR3 nucleotides: TGTGCCAGCAGTTTGGGACTCCAATCCTACGAGCAGTACTTC. This sequence joins TRBV6-5 and TRBJ2-7, with a possible D match to TRBD2 (6 bases). The germline gives CDR1 MNHEY, CDR2 SVGAGI. V lost 4 bases and J 1 base, leaving 11 bases between the germline ends. The CDR3 extends over 14 amino acids.